This T cell receptor (beta chain) was recovered during a study of human T cells and chemical hapten exposure. Original handling: With a range of about 23,224 to 700,000, the median per sample was 95,638 TCRs. TCRdb reprocessed the RACE reads via MiXCR and lists one record per CDR3 protein. The V and J calls come from TCRdb's annotation, not from the publication. The table lists 35,000 to 55,000 distinct CDR3 sequences, 3.7% of them singletons. The germline V gene has CDR1 MNHEY and CDR2 SMNVEV (reference sequence). The length of the CDR3 is 14 residues. Trimming at V came to 4 bases and at J to 2 bases, leaving 4 bases not matched to a gene. Time point of the sample: healthy volunteer bleed at 6 weeks. The authors extracted total RNA from unfractionated whole blood. This clonotype was observed at least ten times. Its matching antigen is unknown. General study points: After DPC sensitization, TCRs above 1 in 1000 frequency showed no change.

Source material: whole blood. The receptor was isolated from a human donor in good health. Some clones in this sample may be carry-over from other donors' samples. The chain recombines TRBV27 with TRBJ2-7, with 8 nucleotides matching TRBD1. The CDR3 DNA reads as TGTGCCAGCAGTTCGACAGGGGACCCCTACGAGCAGTACTTC. Its translation is CASSSTGDPYEQYF.